The present entry profiles one T cell receptor beta chain with its context. Antigen unknown. TCRdb reprocessed the reads with MiXCR, giving one entry per CDR3 protein. Counted here are about 470,000 distinct CDR3 sequences, roughly 43% occurring once; the ten biggest clones make up 43%. Germline CDR1 MNHNS, CDR2 SASEGT. Trimming cost V 5 bases and J 11 bases, with 22 bases left between them. The CDR3 runs 16 residues. The data are from a study of T cell repertoires in cytomegalovirus infection. The material was cultured PBMCs, obtained from culture after CMV antigen stimulation. The chain joins TRBV6-1 to TRBJ1-6; D not resolved. This TCR came from a human donor in good health (CMV status not recorded). Some clones in this sample may be carry-over from other donors' samples. The CDR3 coding sequence is TGTGCCAGCAGTCCAGGACTCCCAGGTGAAAATCCACCCCTCCACTTT. As protein: CASSPGLPGENPPLHF.